The source of this T cell receptor (beta chain) is a study of cytomegalovirus exposure and HLA in healthy donors. J gave up 1 base and V 4 bases, and 8 bases lay outside the gene matches. The CDR3 is 18 residues long. The germline CDR1 and CDR2 sequences are SGHDT and YYEEEE. A multiplex PCR was run with 60 Vbeta primers and 13 Jbeta primers. Assay used: immunoSEQ multiplex PCR; TCRdb lists only in-frame clones, some missing. The profile covers more than 95,000 clones, with 75% to 85% appearing a single time and 2.1% taken by the ten largest. There are a few counts of this clone. The receptor was isolated from a man in his thirties or forties in good health and CMV-seronegative. The rearrangement joins TRBV5-6 to TRBJ2-6, with 10 bases lining up with TRBD1. Specimen: PBMCs. The CDR3 DNA sequence: TGTGCCAGCAGCCCTCGGGACAGGGGAAGATCTGGGGCCAACGTCCTGACTTTC. This translates into CASSPRDRGRSGANVLTF. The full variable domain, completed using reference TRBV5-6 and TRBJ2-6, is DAGVTQSPTHLIKTRGQQVTLRCSPKSGHDTVSWYQQALGQGPQFIFQYYEEEERQRGNFPDRFSGHQFPNYSSELNVNALLLGDSALYLCASSPRDRGRSGANVLTFGAGSRLTVL.